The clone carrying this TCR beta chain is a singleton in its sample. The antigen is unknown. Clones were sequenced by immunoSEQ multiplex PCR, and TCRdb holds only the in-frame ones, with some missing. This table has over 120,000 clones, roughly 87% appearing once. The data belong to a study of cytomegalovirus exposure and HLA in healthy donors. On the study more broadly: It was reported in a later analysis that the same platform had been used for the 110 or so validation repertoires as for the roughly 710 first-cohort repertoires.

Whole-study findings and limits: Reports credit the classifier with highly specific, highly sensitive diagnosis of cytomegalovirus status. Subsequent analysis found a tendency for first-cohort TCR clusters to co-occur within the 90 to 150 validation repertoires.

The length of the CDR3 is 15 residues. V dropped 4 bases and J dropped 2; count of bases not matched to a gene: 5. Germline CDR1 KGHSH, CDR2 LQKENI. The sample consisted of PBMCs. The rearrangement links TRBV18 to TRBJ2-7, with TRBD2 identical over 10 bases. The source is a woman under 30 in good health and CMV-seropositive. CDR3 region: CASSQSGGGTYEQYF. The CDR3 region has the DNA TGTGCCAGCTCACAGAGCGGGGGGGGGACCTACGAGCAGTACTTC.